The 25 T cell receptor beta chains below come from one sample, sequenced in a study of graft-versus-host responses after intestinal transplantation. Method: immunoSEQ multiplex PCR; TCRdb's copy keeps in-frame clones and lacks some. The table lists about 100,000 clones, over 75% of them singletons, with roughly 1% in the top ten. These receptors' targets are unknown. The sequencing here drew on unstimulated CD4+ T cells sorted from spleen or lymph node cells, taken before transplant. The receptor set was obtained from a human donor who was the organ donor for an intestinal transplant.

This clone was seen only once. The chain has TRBV6-1 and TRBJ1-1; D unclear. Trimming removed 1 base from V and 11 bases from J, with 14 bases in between. This CDR3 region has 13 residues. Germline V gene data show CDR1 as MNHNS and CDR2 as SASEGT. The CDR3 here is CASSEEWRAAAFF. CDR3 nucleotide sequence: TGTGCCAGCAGTGAAGAATGGCGGGCTGCGGCTTTCTTT.

The V gene is TRBV11-1, the J gene TRBJ1-1, with 9 bases matching TRBD1. V lost 2 bases and J lost 6; bases outside the gene matches: 7. Per the germline V gene, CDR1 is SGHAT and CDR2 is FQDESV (reference sequence). The CDR3 contains 15 residues. CDR3 region: CASSLTTGGSSEAFF. DNA of the CDR3: TGTGCCAGCAGCTTAACGACAGGGGGATCGTCTGAAGCTTTCTTT.

The rearrangement joins TRBV11-3 to TRBJ2-2; 10 bases match TRBD2. The CDR3 loop spans 15 amino acids. V shed 5 bases and J 5 bases; nucleotides not matched to a gene: 5. Germline assignment: CDR1 SGHNT and CDR2 YENEEA. CDR3: CASSQLAGLTGELFF. CDR3 sequence (DNA): TGTGCCAGCAGCCAACTAGCGGGGTTGACCGGGGAGCTGTTTTTT.

This clone was counted only a few times. The rearrangement joins TRBV5-1 to TRBJ1-5, with 8 bases aligning to TRBD1. Germline CDR1 SGHRS, CDR2 YFSETQ. V shed 4 bases and J 2 bases; nucleotides not matched to a gene: 8. The CDR3 contains 16 residues. CDR3 DNA: TGCGCCAGCAGCCCCGGACAGGGTCATGGCAATCAGCCCCAGCATTTT. Translating it yields CASSPGQGHGNQPQHF.

The genes are TRBV7-3 and TRBJ2-1, with 7 bases aligning to TRBD1. CDR1 and CDR2 from the germline V gene are SGHTA and FQGTGA. The CDR3 has 16 residues. The J segment lost 0 bases and the V segment lost 5 bases, leaving 7 bases of the junction unmatched. The CDR3 sequence: CASSPSGQSSYNEQFF. The DNA for the CDR3 is TGTGCCAGCAGCCCCTCGGGACAGAGCTCCTACAATGAGCAGTTCTTC.

The V and J genes are TRBV10-3 and TRBJ1-1, with 8 bases aligning to TRBD1. V shed 2 bases and J 9 bases; nucleotides not matched to a gene: 8. The V gene's germline CDR1 is ENHRY and CDR2 SYGVKD. The CDR3 loop spans 14 amino acids. In nucleotides, the CDR3 is TGTGCCATCAGTGAGCCAGAACGGACAGGGAAAGCTTTCTTT. It translates to CAISEPERTGKAFF.

V and J are TRBV5-1 and TRBJ2-3; D may match TRBD1 or TRBD2 (6 bases each). V lost 4 bases, J lost 9 bases, and 24 bases lay in between. This CDR3 spans 16 amino acids. Looked up from germline, CDR1 is SGHRS and CDR2 is YFSETQ. The DNA for the CDR3 is TGCGCCAGCAGCACCCAGCAGGGGAGCGGGTTGGGAACGCAGTATTTT. Its protein product is CASSTQQGSGLGTQYF. The full variable domain, rest sourced from reference TRBV5-1 and TRBJ2-3, is KAGVTQTPRYLIKTRGQQVTLSCSPISGHRSVSWYQQTPGQGLQFLFEYFSETQRNKGNFPGRFSGRQFSNSRSEMNVSTLELGDSALYLCASSTQQGSGLGTQYFGPGTRLTVL.

The chain combines TRBV4-2 with TRBJ2-1, with 12 nucleotides matching TRBD2. CDR3 size: 14 residues. Germline-derived CDR1 and CDR2 are LGHNA and YNFKEQ. V trimming: 1 base; J trimming: 13 bases; junction bases outside the gene matches: 5. CDR3 amino acids: CASSQGPLAGGQFF. As DNA, the CDR3 is TGTGCCAGCAGCCAAGGTCCACTAGCGGGGGGACAGTTCTTC.

The V call is TRBV10-3, the J call TRBJ1-6; D ambiguous. This CDR3 has 13 residues. The ends were cut back, 7 bases at V and 5 bases at J, with 9 bases in the middle. Germline CDR1 and CDR2: ENHRY and SYGVKD. The CDR3 loop is CAITRGNNSPLHF. Written as DNA, the CDR3 is TGTGCCATCACCCGCGGGAATAATTCACCCCTCCACTTT.

The chain is built from TRBV10-3 and TRBJ1-6; D not resolved. Germline loops: CDR1 ENHRY, CDR2 SYGVKD. V lost 2 bases to trimming and J lost 6 bases, with 8 bases between them. The CDR3 contains 14 residues. In DNA form, the CDR3 reads TGTGCCATCAGTGAGAGGGAGGGTAATTCACCCCTCCACTTT. Residues: CAISEREGNSPLHF.

This sequence joins TRBV6-1 and TRBJ2-6; 11 positions agree with TRBD1. The CDR3 is made up of 18 amino acids. Germline V CDR1 and CDR2: MNHNS, SASEGT. With 4 bases clipped from V and 2 bases from J, the junction kept 7 bases outside the gene matches. The CDR3 protein is CASSGWTGGRPGANVLTF. Here the CDR3 DNA reads TGTGCCAGCAGTGGATGGACAGGGGGCCGCCCTGGGGCCAACGTCCTGACTTTC.

There are a few counts of this clone. V is TRBV7-9 and J is TRBJ1-5, with D possibly matching TRBD1 (6 bases). The V gene lost 5 bases and the J gene lost 3 bases, with 11 bases spanning the gap. This CDR3 region has 14 residues. Germline CDR1 SEHNR, CDR2 FQNEAQ (reference sequence). The CDR3: CASSLPGVNQPQHF. As DNA, the CDR3 is TGTGCCAGCAGCCTACCAGGGGTCAATCAGCCCCAGCATTTT. Drawing the rest from reference TRBV7-9 and TRBJ1-5, the complete variable domain is DTGVSQNPRHKITKRGQNVTFRCDPISEHNRLYWYRQTLGQGPEFLTYFQNEAQLEKSRLLSDRFSAERPKGSFSTLEIQRTEQGDSAMYLCASSLPGVNQPQHFGDGTRLSIL.

The rearrangement links TRBV5-4 to TRBJ1-4; TRBD1 matches at 9 bases. Germline CDR1 SGHNT, CDR2 YYREEE (reference sequence). CDR3 size: 14 residues. After removal of 5 bases from V and 7 bases from J, the junction contained 6 bases not matched to a gene. Here the CDR3 reads CASSQGQGVEKLFF. CDR3 DNA: TGTGCCAGCAGTCAGGGACAGGGAGTTGAAAAACTGTTTTTT. Drawing the rest from reference TRBV5-4 and TRBJ1-4, the complete variable domain is ETGVTQSPTHLIKTRGQQVTLRCSSQSGHNTVSWYQQALGQGPQFIFQYYREEENGRGNFPPRFSGLQFPNYSSELNVNALELDDSALYLCASSQGQGVEKLFFGSGTQLSVL.

V usage is TRBV12-5 and J usage is TRBJ1-1; TRBD1 agrees at 8 bases. The CDR3 has 13 amino acids. J lost 10 bases, V lost 1 base, and 5 bases had no gene match. Germline V gene data show CDR1 as LGHNT and CDR2 as FRNRAP. This CDR3 is CASGLGTGTGAFF. CDR3 nucleotide sequence: TGTGCTAGTGGTTTGGGAACCGGGACAGGAGCTTTCTTT.

The CDR3 region is CASSLDTTLHSYEQYF. CDR3 in DNA: TGTGCCAGCAGCCTCGACACCACACTCCACTCCTACGAGCAGTACTTC. The rearrangement links TRBV28 to TRBJ2-7; D call uncertain. This CDR3 has 16 residues. Germline CDR1 MDHEN, CDR2 SYDVKM. Trimming shortened V by 6 bases and J by 0 bases, and 18 bases separated the two germline ends.

This rearrangement joins TRBV9 to TRBJ1-2; 11 bases match TRBD1. In germline, CDR1 is SGDLS, CDR2 YYNGEE. V gave up 2 bases and J gave up 1 base; unmatched junction bases: 4. The CDR3 is 16 amino acids. This CDR3 reads CASSVKDRGLNYGYTF. The CDR3 DNA reads TGTGCCAGCAGCGTTAAGGACAGGGGGCTTAACTATGGCTACACCTTC. Full variable domain (missing parts from reference TRBV9 and TRBJ1-2): DSGVTQTPKHLITATGQRVTLRCSPRSGDLSVYWYQQSLDQGLQFLIQYYNGEERAKGNILERFSAQQFPDLHSELNLSSLELGDSALYFCASSVKDRGLNYGYTFGSGTRLTVV.

This chain uses TRBV2 with TRBJ1-4; unclear D gene. Germline V gene sequence: CDR1 SNHLY, CDR2 FYNNEI. V was shortened by 8 bases and J by 5 bases, with 15 bases between the two germline ends. The CDR3 runs to 14 residues. DNA of the CDR3: TGTGCCAGCGGGCCGAGGACCGTAAATGAAAAACTGTTTTTT. It codes for CASGPRTVNEKLFF.

The genes are TRBV4-2 and TRBJ2-2, with 8 bases fitting TRBD1. J lost 8 bases, V lost 0 bases, and 5 bases had no gene match. The germline gives CDR1 LGHNA, CDR2 YNFKEQ. This CDR3 has 15 residues. The CDR3 loop is CASSQDQGAGGELFF. CDR3 DNA: TGTGCCAGCAGCCAAGACCAGGGGGCGGGTGGGGAGCTGTTTTTT.

The rearrangement links TRBV30 to TRBJ1-5; D unresolved. Germline CDR1 and CDR2: GTSNPN and SVGIG (reference sequence). This CDR3 region has 14 residues. Trimming removed 5 bases from V and 4 bases from J, with 15 bases in between. This chain's CDR3 is CAWGSGGPNQPQHF. The CDR3 DNA reads as TGTGCCTGGGGGTCGGGCGGGCCAAATCAGCCCCAGCATTTT.

This chain links TRBV6-5 with TRBJ2-7, with a possible D match to TRBD2 (5 bases). V lost 6 bases and J 6 bases, leaving 21 bases between the germline ends. In germline, CDR1 is MNHEY, CDR2 SVGAGI. This CDR3 spans 15 amino acids. The CDR3 spells CASRGARSGEREQYF. The CDR3, as DNA: TGTGCCAGCAGGGGAGCCCGATCCGGAGAGCGCGAGCAGTACTTC.

The chain carries TRBV27 and TRBJ1-2; the D is unclear. Trimming removed 5 bases at V and 5 bases at J, with 30 bases between. This CDR3 has 19 residues. Germline V lookup: CDR1 MNHEY, CDR2 SMNVEV (reference sequence). CDR3 in amino acids: CASSQIQPVGSKRDYGYTF. Written as DNA, the CDR3 is TGTGCCAGCAGTCAGATCCAACCCGTCGGGTCGAAACGAGATTATGGCTACACCTTC.

The chain joins TRBV6-5 to TRBJ1-2; weak D call: TRBD1 (5 bases). Germline CDR1 and CDR2: MNHEY and SVGAGI. The CDR3 extends over 13 amino acids. Trimming shortened V by 8 bases and J by 4 bases, and 14 bases separated the two germline ends. This CDR3 reads CASAKTVIYGYTF. The CDR3 bases are TGTGCCAGCGCTAAGACAGTGATCTATGGCTACACCTTC.

The genes are TRBV30 and TRBJ2-3; 10 positions agree with TRBD2. Germline V gives CDR1 GTSNPN, CDR2 SVGIG (reference sequence). This CDR3 is 15 amino acids long. The trim removed 7 bases at V and 0 bases at J, leaving 7 bases unmatched. This CDR3 reads CASVAGGHSTDTQYF. The CDR3 bases are TGTGCCTCCGTAGCGGGGGGACATAGCACAGATACGCAGTATTTT.

The chain links TRBV6-5 to TRBJ2-3; D remains ambiguous. Germline V gene lookup returns CDR1 MNHEY and CDR2 SVGAGI. V was trimmed by 6 bases and J by 3 bases, leaving 10 bases between them. The CDR3 consists of 13 residues. This CDR3 reads CASRPPRTDTQYF. The CDR3 bases are TGTGCCAGCAGGCCCCCCCGGACAGATACGCAGTATTTT.

The DNA of the CDR3 is TGTGCCATCTCGCCCCGGGACAGGGCCCTTGGGGTAGGCTACACCTTC. As protein: CAISPRDRALGVGYTF. This rearrangement joins TRBV21-1 to TRBJ1-2; the table's D gene call, TRBD1, was not cross checked with the DNA. TRBV21-1 is a pseudogene. The CDR3 contains 16 residues.